Below, 3 T cell receptor beta chains from the same sample are listed, as sequenced in a study of CD8 T cells in ankylosing spondylitis. General study points: The study identified a TCR beta motif of roughly eight highly homologous variants that appeared characteristic of ankylosing spondylitis blood.

These TCRs are of unknown antigen specificity. One entry per CDR3 protein results from TCRdb running MiXCR on the 5' RACE reads. The profile covers about 450,000 distinct CDR3 sequences, with about 25% appearing a single time and roughly 1% taken by the ten largest. The sequenced sample consisted of blood, either unsorted or a sorted T cell fraction (not recorded which). The receptors derive from a male donor with ankylosing spondylitis.

The chain links TRBV5-1 to TRBJ2-5; D ambiguous. The CDR3 has 15 residues. Germline V CDR1 and CDR2: SGHRS, YFSETQ. Trimming stripped 2 bases from V and 0 bases from J, with 11 bases between. Here the CDR3 DNA reads TGCGCCAGCAGCTTCGGAACTCTGTACCAAGAGACCCAGTACTTC. Translating gives CASSFGTLYQETQYF.

The CDR3 here is CASSRDRDRETQYF. DNA of the CDR3: TGTGCCAGCAGTCGGGACAGGGATCGGGAGACCCAGTACTTC. The chain couples TRBV2 to TRBJ2-5, with 9 bases aligning to TRBD1. Germline values: CDR1 SNHLY, CDR2 FYNNEI. CDR3 length: 14 residues. V gave up 5 bases and J gave up 5 bases; unmatched junction bases: 6.

This clonotype was seen a handful of times. V usage is TRBV6-1 and J usage is TRBJ2-7, with a possible D match to TRBD2 (6 bases). Trimming shortened V by 0 bases and J by 3 bases, and 15 bases separated the two germline ends. Germline V gene lookup returns CDR1 MNHNS and CDR2 SASEGT. CDR3 length: 16 residues. The CDR3 protein is CASSEAFAGLVYEQYF. CDR3 coding DNA: TGTGCCAGCAGTGAAGCGTTCGCGGGATTAGTCTACGAGCAGTACTTC.